This record concerns one T cell receptor beta chain sequence. The source of the sample is a study of technical replicates of blood from a few donors. TCRdb's copy holds only in-frame clones and misses some; the assay was immunoSEQ multiplex PCR. The sample carries about 88,000 clones, less than 95% recorded once. Germline V gene sequence: CDR1 WNHNN, CDR2 SYGVQD (reference sequence). The CDR3 is 15 residues long. The V segment lost 7 bases and the J segment 5 bases; nucleotides outside the gene matches: 10. The source of this sequence is a human donor in good health. Sequences were obtained from T cells isolated from PBMCs. V is TRBV10-1 and J is TRBJ2-1; 8 bases map to TRBD2. CDR3 in DNA: TGCGCCAGCACCGTGGGTAATAGCGGGAACAATGAGCAGTTCTTC. Translating gives CASTVGNSGNNEQFF.